What follows are 7 T cell receptor beta chains derived from one specimen sequenced in a study of monozygotic twins with inflammatory bowel disease. TCRdb re-called the 5' RACE reads and catalogs CDR3 proteins one per entry, DNA excluded. Its listing shows about 300,000 distinct CDR3 sequences. Sequencing was done on a sample of blood. The receptor source for this set is a human donor with ulcerative colitis or Crohn's disease, or a healthy co-twin of an affected twin (not recorded which).

This chain links TRBV7-3 with TRBJ2-5; with no DNA, the TCRdb D assignment of TRBD2 cannot be verified. Germline V gene data show CDR1 as SGHTA and CDR2 as FQGTGA. The CDR3 extends over 13 amino acids. The CDR3 region is CASSLGLEGTQYF.

The genes are TRBV20-1 and TRBJ2-5. Per the germline V gene, CDR1 is DFQATT and CDR2 is SNEGSKA (reference sequence). The CDR3 has 13 amino acids. This CDR3 is CSARAVIRETQYF.

The chain employs TRBV7-2 and TRBJ2-1; TCRdb reports TRBD1, a call that lacks DNA to check it against. The CDR3 loop spans 14 amino acids. Germline-derived CDR1 and CDR2 are SGHTA and FQGNSA. The CDR3 loop is CASTIDRDSYEQFF. Variable domain in full (rest from reference TRBV7-2 and TRBJ2-1): GAGVSQSPSNKVTEKGKDVELRCDPISGHTALYWYRQSLGQGLEFLIYFQGNSAPDKSGLPSDRFSAERTGGSVSTLTIQRTQQEDSAVYLCASTIDRDSYEQFFGPGTRLTVL.

The chain recombines TRBV2 with TRBJ2-4; TCRdb selects TRBD2, and the lack of DNA leaves this call unchecked. Germline assignment: CDR1 SNHLY and CDR2 FYNNEI. The length of the CDR3 is 16 residues. The CDR3 is CASNRGNSGAKNIQYF.

V is TRBV19 and J is TRBJ2-5; the D call of TRBD1 rests on TCRdb alone, since no DNA is present to check it. Germline V gene lookup returns CDR1 LNHDA and CDR2 SQIVND (reference sequence). The CDR3 extends over 16 amino acids. The CDR3 sequence: CASSNNQGAALKTQYF.

The rearrangement joins TRBV11-3 to TRBJ2-2; with no DNA, the TCRdb D assignment of TRBD1 cannot be verified. From germline, CDR1 is SGHNT and CDR2 YENEEA. The CDR3 is 16 amino acids. This CDR3 is CASSLRGAPNTGELFF. The entire variable domain, with the rest obtained from reference TRBV11-3 and TRBJ2-2, is as follows: EAGVVQSPRYKIIEKKQPVAFWCNPISGHNTLYWYLQNLGQGPELLIRYENEEAVDDSQLPKDRFSAERLKGVDSTLKIQPAELGDSAVYLCASSLRGAPNTGELFFGEGSRLTVL.

The CDR3 spells CASSLDGGRGETQYF. The chain links TRBV7-2 to TRBJ2-5; TCRdb selects TRBD1, and the lack of DNA leaves this call unchecked. From germline, CDR1 is SGHTA and CDR2 FQGNSA. The CDR3 is 15 residues long.